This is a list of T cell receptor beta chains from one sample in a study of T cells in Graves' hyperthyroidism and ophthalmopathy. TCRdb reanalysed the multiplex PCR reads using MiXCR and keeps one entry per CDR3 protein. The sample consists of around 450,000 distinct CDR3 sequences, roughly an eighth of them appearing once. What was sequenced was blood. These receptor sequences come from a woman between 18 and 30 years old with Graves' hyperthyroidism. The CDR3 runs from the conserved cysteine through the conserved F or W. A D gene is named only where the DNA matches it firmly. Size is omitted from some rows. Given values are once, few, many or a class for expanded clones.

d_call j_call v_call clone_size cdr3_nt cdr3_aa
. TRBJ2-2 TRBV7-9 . TGTGCCAGCAGCCCCCTGGGGAGCGCGAACACCGGGGAGCTGTTTTTT CASSPLGSANTGELFF
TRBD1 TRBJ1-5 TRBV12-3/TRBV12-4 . TGTGCCAGCAGCAACGGACAGGGACGGAATCAGCCCCAGCATTTT CASSNGQGRNQPQHF
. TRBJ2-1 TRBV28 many TGTGCCAGCAGTGTGACGGCACAGGGCTCCTACAATGAGCAGTTCTTC CASSVTAQGSYNEQFF
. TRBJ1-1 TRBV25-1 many TGTGCCAGCAATCCGGACGAGAACACTGAAGCTTTCTTT CASNPDENTEAFF
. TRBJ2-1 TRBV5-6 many TGTGCCAGCAGCTTGAGGGGGGGGGCTTACAATGAGCAGTTCTTC CASSLRGGAYNEQFF
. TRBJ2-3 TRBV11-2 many TGTGCCAGCAGCTTAGGGGGACACAGAAGCACAGATACGCAGTATTTT CASSLGGHRSTDTQYF
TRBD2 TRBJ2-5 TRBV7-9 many TGTGCCAGCAGCTTATTGACTAGCGAAGAGACCCAGTACTTC CASSLLTSEETQYF
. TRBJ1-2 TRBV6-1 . TGTGCCAGCAGTTTTGAGGGCTGGGGTGGCTACACCTTC CASSFEGWGGYTF
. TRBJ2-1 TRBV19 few TGTGCCAGTAGTATGGTGGGTTCCTACAATGAGCAGTTCTTC CASSMVGSYNEQFF
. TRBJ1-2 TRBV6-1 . TGTGCCAGCAGTGATGGTACAGGGTGGAATGGCTACACCTTC CASSDGTGWNGYTF
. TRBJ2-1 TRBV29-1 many TGCAGCGTTGCCAGAAACAATGAGCAGTTCTTC CSVARNNEQFF
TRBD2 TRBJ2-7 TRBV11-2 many TGTGCCAGCAGCCCTGGGGACTACTACGAGCAGTACTTC CASSPGDYYEQYF
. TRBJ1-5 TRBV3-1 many TGTGCCAGCAGCCCCTACAGGGACCGAGGACAGCCCCAGCATTTT CASSPYRDRGQPQHF
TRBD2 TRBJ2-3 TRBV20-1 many TGCAGTGCTGAAGGACTAGCGGGAACCACAGATACGCAGTATTTT CSAEGLAGTTDTQYF
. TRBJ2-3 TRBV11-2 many TGTGCCAGCAGCTTATATAGAGACCGACTCAGAGATACGCAGTATTTT CASSLYRDRLRDTQYF
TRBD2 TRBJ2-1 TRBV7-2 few TGTGCCAGCAGCTTAGCCTTCGCTAGCGGGAGGGATGAGCAGTTCTTC CASSLAFASGRDEQFF
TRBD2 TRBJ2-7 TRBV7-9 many TGTGCCAGCAGCCGACTAGCGGGGACCTACGAGCAGTACTTC CASSRLAGTYEQYF
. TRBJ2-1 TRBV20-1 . TGCAGTGCTAGAACCGGGACTTGGGAGCAGTTCTTC CSARTGTWEQFF
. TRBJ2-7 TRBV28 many TGTGCCAGCAATGACCGACCCGATTCCGAGCAGTACTTC CASNDRPDSEQYF
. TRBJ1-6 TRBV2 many TGTGCCAGCAGTGGAGAGGGGTCACCCCTCCACTTT CASSGEGSPLHF
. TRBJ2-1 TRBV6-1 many TGTGCCAGCAGCTACGGGACACGCTACAATGAGCAGTTCTTC CASSYGTRYNEQFF
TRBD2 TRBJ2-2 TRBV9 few TGTGCCAGCAGCGTAGGCGGGAGGGTTTCCGGGGAGCTGTTTTTT CASSVGGRVSGELFF
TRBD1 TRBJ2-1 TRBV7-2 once TGCGCCAGCAGCCTCGGGACAGTAAGCTATAATGAGCAGTTCTTC CASSLGTVSYNEQFF
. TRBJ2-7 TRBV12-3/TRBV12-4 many TGTGCCAGCAGTTTAGGCGGGACAAGGAACTACGAGCAGTACTTC CASSLGGTRNYEQYF
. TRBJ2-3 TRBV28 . TGTGCCAGCAGTTTATCGCTAGGAGCGGATACGCAGTATTTT CASSLSLGADTQYF
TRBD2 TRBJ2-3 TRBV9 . TGTGCCAGCAGCGTAGCTGTCGGGAGGGCCTTTGGTCGCACAGATACGCAGTATTTT CASSVAVGRAFGRTDTQYF
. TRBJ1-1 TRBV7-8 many TGTGCCAGCAGCCCACCCGACGGACTGAACACTGAAGCTTTCTTT CASSPPDGLNTEAFF
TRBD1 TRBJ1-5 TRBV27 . TGTGCCAGCAGTTCGGGACAGTTTACCCAGCCCCAGCATTTT CASSSGQFTQPQHF
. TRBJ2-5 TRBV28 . TGTGCCAGCAGTACCCTGGGGGGGGGCAAAGAGACCCAGTACTTC CASSTLGGGKETQYF
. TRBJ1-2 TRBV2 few TGTGCCAGCAGGGAGACAGATTCTAACTATGGCTACACCTTC CASRETDSNYGYTF
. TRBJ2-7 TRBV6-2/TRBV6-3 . TGTGCTGTGGGGAAGAGCTCCTACGAGCAGTACTTC CAVGKSSYEQYF
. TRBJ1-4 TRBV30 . TGTGCCTGGAGTGTAAAGGGGAGGGATGCAACTAATGAAAAACTGTTTTTT CAWSVKGRDATNEKLFF
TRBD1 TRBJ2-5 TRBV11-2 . TGTGCCAGCAGCCTACCTGGGACAGCAGAAGAGACCCAGTACTTC CASSLPGTAEETQYF
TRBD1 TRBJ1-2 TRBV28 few TGTGCCAGCAGGGGGACAGGGACATTGGGCTACACCTTC CASRGTGTLGYTF
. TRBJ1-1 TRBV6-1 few TGTGCCAGCAGGGAGTCTGTGAACACTGAAGCTTTCTTT CASRESVNTEAFF
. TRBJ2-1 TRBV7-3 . TGTGCCAGCAGCTCCCAGGGGAGCTCCTACAATGAGCAGTTCTTC CASSSQGSSYNEQFF
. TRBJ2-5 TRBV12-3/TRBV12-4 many TGTGCCAGCAGTTTAACCAGGGAAGACGCCCAAGAGACCCAGTACTTC CASSLTREDAQETQYF
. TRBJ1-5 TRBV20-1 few TGCAGTGCTATGGCGGCAAAGATAGGGGGATTTCGCAATCAGCCCCAGCATTTT CSAMAAKIGGFRNQPQHF
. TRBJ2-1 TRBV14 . TGTGCCAGCGGGGGCCCCGAATACAATGAGCAGTTCTTC CASGGPEYNEQFF
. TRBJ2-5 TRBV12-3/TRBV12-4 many TGTGCCAGCAGTTTTATTATCGGGGGGACCCAGTACTTC CASSFIIGGTQYF
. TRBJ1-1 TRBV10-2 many TGCGCCAGCAGTGCTTCGGGGGTGTACACTGAAGCTTTCTTT CASSASGVYTEAFF
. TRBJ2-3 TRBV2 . TGTGCCAGCAGTGAACGAAGCCCCGAGACAGATACGCAGTATTTT CASSERSPETDTQYF
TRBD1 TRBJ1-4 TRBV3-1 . TGTGCCAGCAGCTTCGGGACAGTTGAAAAACTGTTTTTT CASSFGTVEKLFF
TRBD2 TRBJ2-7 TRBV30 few TGTGCCTGGAGTAGCGGGAGCTCCCTCGAGCAGTACTTC CAWSSGSSLEQYF
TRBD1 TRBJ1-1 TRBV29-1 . TGCAGCGTCTCACAGGGGGGAGGCGGCACTGAAGCTTTCTTT CSVSQGGGGTEAFF
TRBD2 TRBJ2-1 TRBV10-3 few TGTGCCATCCAACCGGGACTAAACAATGAGCAGTTCTTC CAIQPGLNNEQFF
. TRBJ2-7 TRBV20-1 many TGCAGTGTAGGTTTCTACGAGCAGTACTTC CSVGFYEQYF
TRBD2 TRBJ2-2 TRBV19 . TGTGCCAGTAACACGGGAGGCACCGGGGAGCTGTTTTTT CASNTGGTGELFF
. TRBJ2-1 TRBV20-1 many TGCAGTGCGCCGGGGACCTACAATGAGCAGTTCTTC CSAPGTYNEQFF